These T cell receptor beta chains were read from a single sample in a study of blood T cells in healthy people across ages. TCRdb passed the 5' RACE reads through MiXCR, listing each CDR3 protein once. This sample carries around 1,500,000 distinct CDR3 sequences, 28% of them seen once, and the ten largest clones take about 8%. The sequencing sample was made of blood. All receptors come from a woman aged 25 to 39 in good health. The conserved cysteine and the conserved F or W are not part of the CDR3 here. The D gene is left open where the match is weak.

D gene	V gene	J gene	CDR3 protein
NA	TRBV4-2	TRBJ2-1	ASSQHTAELNEQF
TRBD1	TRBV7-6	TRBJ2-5	ASSAQTRQGAYGQY
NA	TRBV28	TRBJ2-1	ASSFEGGLNEQF
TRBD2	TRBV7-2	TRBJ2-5	ASSLAGAKETQY
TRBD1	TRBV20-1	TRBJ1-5	SALQPPGRDRNQPQH
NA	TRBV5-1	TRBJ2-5	ASSLAVTTGQETQY
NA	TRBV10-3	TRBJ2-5	AISEEAGQETQY
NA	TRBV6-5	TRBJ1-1	ASSYRRVDTEAF
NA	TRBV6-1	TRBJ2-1	AGSEWGGNVNEQF
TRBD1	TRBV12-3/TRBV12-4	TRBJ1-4	ASSRQGSEKLF
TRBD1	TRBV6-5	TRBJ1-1	ASKTDRVGNTEAF
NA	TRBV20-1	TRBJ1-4	SARDGRRTNEKLF
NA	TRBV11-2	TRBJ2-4	ASTQSSQDIQY
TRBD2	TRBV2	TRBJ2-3	ASSGALAGVSTDTQY
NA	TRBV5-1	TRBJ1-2	ASSFTDNYGYT